Listed here are 3 T cell receptor beta chains from one sample, sequenced in a study of blood T cells in healthy people across ages. Using a J-beta primer mix together with a sample-barcoded 5' primer, a second PCR was run for about 6 to 12 cycles. One entry per CDR3 protein, called by TCRdb with MiXCR from the 5' RACE reads. In the table there are about 810,000 distinct CDR3 sequences, around 34% of which are singletons. The sample consisted of blood. These TCRs come from a man aged 18-30 years in good health.

The rearrangement joins TRBV7-2 to TRBJ2-3, with 8 bases that match TRBD2. Germline V gene data show CDR1 as SGHTA and CDR2 as FQGNSA. Trimming took 4 bases from V and 0 from J; bases not matched to a gene: 6. The CDR3 has 16 amino acids. This CDR3 is CASSSGERGSTDTQYF. CDR3 DNA sequence: TGTGCCAGCAGCTCCGGGGAGCGGGGGAGCACAGATACGCAGTATTTT.

The rearrangement joins TRBV28 to TRBJ2-3, with a tentative D call TRBD1 (6 bases). The length of the CDR3 is 15 residues. Trimming stripped 7 bases from V and 3 bases from J, with 17 bases between. In germline, CDR1 is MDHEN, CDR2 SYDVKM. Here the CDR3 reads CASNSRGTTTDTQYF. For the CDR3, the DNA is TGTGCCAGCAATAGCAGGGGAACTACAACAGATACGCAGTATTTT.

This clonotype was counted between two and nine times. This chain links TRBV7-2 with TRBJ2-3; 8 bases line up with TRBD1. The CDR3 has 14 residues. V was clipped by 2 bases and J by 5 bases; unmatched bases: 3. Germline V lookup: CDR1 SGHTA, CDR2 FQGNSA. This CDR3 reads CASSLTDRGDTQYF. The CDR3 DNA sequence: TGTGCCAGCAGCTTAACAGACAGGGGAGATACGCAGTATTTT. The complete variable domain, with remaining parts taken from reference TRBV7-2 and TRBJ2-3, reads GAGVSQSPSNKVTEKGKDVELRCDPISGHTALYWYRQSLGQGLEFLIYFQGNSAPDKSGLPSDRFSAERTGGSVSTLTIQRTQQEDSAVYLCASSLTDRGDTQYFGPGTRLTVL.